This is a list of T cell receptor beta chains from one sample in a study of CXCR3-negative and CXCR3-positive naive CD8 T cells. One entry per CDR3 protein, without DNA, is what TCRdb gives after re-calling the 5' RACE reads. This sample lists tens of thousands of distinct CDR3 sequences; its ten largest clones have approximately 0.74%. The material sequenced was naive CXCR3+ CD8+ T cells from blood. The receptors stem from a human donor in good health. Some clones in this sample may be carry-over from other donors' samples. Each CDR3 is given with its conserved first and last residue.

V,J,CDR3
TRBV5-1,TRBJ2-7,CASSPDPRGDNYEQYF
TRBV5-1,TRBJ2-7,CASSPRTLGTSGGTEQYF
TRBV6-6,TRBJ2-5,CASVRRGGETQYF
TRBV4-3,TRBJ2-1,CASSQVLDGSGEQFF
TRBV5-1,TRBJ2-3,CASSFSGVITDTQYF
TRBV4-3,TRBJ1-2,CASSPGQGIPYGYTF
TRBV15,TRBJ1-2,CATSGSYGYTF
TRBV14,TRBJ1-2,CASSPFSTGGVGYTF
TRBV11-2,TRBJ1-2,CASSNIGGYTF
TRBV20-1,TRBJ2-1,CSATLGTSGGEQFF
TRBV7-6,TRBJ1-1,CASSPGTADAEAFF
TRBV29-1,TRBJ2-7,CSVGLAGAREQYF
TRBV7-2,TRBJ1-2,CASSLPGGWGYTF
TRBV7-2,TRBJ2-7,CASSSGQGPYEQYF
TRBV6-5,TRBJ2-2,CASRHQFRGNTGELFF
TRBV5-5,TRBJ1-5,CASSLAVAVYSNQPQHF
TRBV4-3,TRBJ1-2,CASSQEKELGGYTF
TRBV18,TRBJ2-7,CASSPRDRVYEQYF
TRBV19,TRBJ2-7,CASSITNRDSEQYF
TRBV10-3,TRBJ2-7,CAISEGGGLVEQYF
TRBV29-1,TRBJ2-7,CSVEDPGPAGEQYF
TRBV6-6,TRBJ1-2,CASSGTAVGYTF
TRBV6-5,TRBJ1-1,CASNLRNAGQGATEAFF
TRBV7-9,TRBJ2-5,CASSSGTVQETQYF
TRBV28,TRBJ2-3,CASSLLQGSTDTQYF
TRBV28,TRBJ2-3,CASSDLTSTDTQYF
TRBV6-2/TRBV6-3,TRBJ1-5,CASSYTGIHNQPQHF
TRBV20-1,TRBJ2-1,CSARPGYEQFF
TRBV4-3,TRBJ1-1,CASSHGTGRNTEAFF
TRBV5-1,TRBJ2-1,CASRSIVRDEQFF
TRBV5-1,TRBJ2-7,CASSLGDDYEQYF
TRBV28,TRBJ1-5,CASRGTPTDQPQHF
TRBV7-6,TRBJ2-2,CASSAGTGPMELFF
TRBV7-9,TRBJ1-1,CASSLVVSEAFF
TRBV29-1,TRBJ2-7,CSVEDSGGNEQYF
TRBV29-1,TRBJ2-1,CSVDGTSGSSSYNEQFF
TRBV28,TRBJ2-1,CASSPAQGTSYNEQFF
TRBV7-9,TRBJ1-1,CASSLEQGLNTEAFF
TRBV19,TRBJ1-2,CASGVSGGYTF
TRBV2,TRBJ2-2,CASRGLAGGPNTGELFF
TRBV30,TRBJ1-2,CAWSVGPYYGYTF